These 25 T cell receptor beta chains were sequenced from one sample in a study of OX40 agonist ivuxolimab in advanced cancers. Libraries were prepared by immunoSEQ multiplex PCR; TCRdb keeps only in-frame clonotypes and omits some of them. The data show about 100,000 clones, about nine tenths seen once. The starting material was CD4+ or CD8+ T cells sorted from blood, obtained in a trial of the OX40 agonist ivuxolimab. These receptors were collected from an adult with an advanced solid tumor such as melanoma, head and neck, liver or kidney cancer.

The chain couples TRBV5-1 to TRBJ2-2, with 8 bases identical to TRBD1. Germline V gene sequence: CDR1 SGHRS, CDR2 YFSETQ. J gave up 6 bases and V 3 bases, and 7 bases lay outside the gene matches. The CDR3 is 15 amino acids. Here the CDR3 reads CASSSGGAWPGELFF. The CDR3 nucleotides read TGCGCCAGCAGCTCAGGGGGCGCGTGGCCCGGGGAGCTGTTTTTT.

The J gene is TRBJ2-1, the V gene TRBV19; the match to TRBD2 covers 7 bases. The V gene's germline CDR1 is LNHDA and CDR2 SQIVND (reference sequence). The CDR3 is made up of 15 amino acids. V lost 2 bases and J lost 4; bases outside the gene matches: 5. CDR3: CASSIKAGKYNEQFF. CDR3 sequence (DNA): TGTGCCAGTAGTATAAAAGCGGGGAAATACAATGAGCAGTTCTTC.

The chain is built from TRBV5-4 and TRBJ2-2, with 9 nucleotides matching TRBD1. Germline values: CDR1 SGHNT, CDR2 YYREEE (reference sequence). Trimming removed 1 base from V and 12 bases from J; junction bases left unmatched: 10. The CDR3 consists of 15 residues. The CDR3 bases are TGTGCCAGCAGCTTGCCCGGGACAGGGAGCGCAAAGCTGTTTTTT. This sequence encodes CASSLPGTGSAKLFF.

The chain combines TRBV6-5 with TRBJ1-5; tentatively, D is TRBD1 (5 bases). The CDR3 covers 15 residues. Trimming took off 3 bases at V and 3 bases at J, with 12 bases between the two ends. Germline V gene data show CDR1 as MNHEY and CDR2 as SVGAGI. The CDR3 DNA is TGTGCCAGCAGTTATGGGGCAGGGCACAATCAGCCCCAGCATTTT. The encoded protein is CASSYGAGHNQPQHF.

V is TRBV27 and J is TRBJ2-7; D possibly uses TRBD1 or TRBD2 (5 bases each). V lost 5 bases and J 2 bases, leaving 13 bases between the germline ends. The CDR3 spans 14 residues. Germline CDR1 reads MNHEY; CDR2 reads SMNVEV (reference sequence). CDR3 nucleotides: TGTGCCAGCAGTCCCCGGGGCCCCCCCTACGAGCAGTACTTC. This codes for CASSPRGPPYEQYF.

V and J are TRBV9 and TRBJ1-1; the D is unclear. The V gene's germline CDR1 is SGDLS and CDR2 YYNGEE. The CDR3 is 15 residues long. V was pared by 1 base and J by 4 bases, with 14 bases between. The CDR3 protein is CASSVRATWGTEAFF. In DNA form, the CDR3 reads TGTGCCAGCAGCGTAAGGGCTACATGGGGCACTGAAGCTTTCTTT.

The chain links TRBV5-1 to TRBJ2-1; 10 nucleotides align to TRBD2. The CDR3 loop spans 17 amino acids. Germline CDR1 is SGHRS and CDR2 is YFSETQ. Trimming at V came to 2 bases and at J to 0 bases, leaving 5 bases not matched to a gene. The CDR3 DNA reads as TGCGCCAGCAGCTTTCCGGCTAGCGGGAGCTCCTACAATGAGCAGTTCTTC. This codes for CASSFPASGSSYNEQFF.

The chain employs TRBV7-6 and TRBJ2-5; the D gene could be TRBD1 or TRBD2 (6 bases each). Trimming took off 0 bases at V and 1 base at J, with 21 bases between the two ends. The CDR3 runs to 19 residues. Germline CDR1 SGHVS, CDR2 FNYEAQ. The CDR3 region is CASSLAPGGGRNPQETQYF. CDR3 bases: TGTGCCAGCAGCTTAGCCCCCGGAGGGGGGAGGAATCCCCAAGAGACCCAGTACTTC. Complete variable domain (other parts from reference TRBV7-6 and TRBJ2-5): GAGVSQSPRYKVTKRGQDVALRCDPISGHVSLYWYRQALGQGPEFLTYFNYEAQQDKSGLPNDRFSAERPEGSISTLTIQRTEQRDSAMYRCASSLAPGGGRNPQETQYFGPGTRLLVL.

J is TRBJ2-5 and V is TRBV7-7, with 10 bases fitting TRBD2. Per germline, CDR1 SSHAT and CDR2 FNYEAQ (reference sequence). V was pared by 6 bases and J by 5 bases, with 9 bases of the junction left unmatched. The CDR3 length is 15 residues. CDR3 amino acids: CASSFGLAGVETQYF. The CDR3 DNA reads as TGTGCCAGCAGTTTCGGGCTAGCGGGAGTGGAGACCCAGTACTTC.

The chain recombines TRBV5-3 with TRBJ2-5; D is unresolved. TRBV5-3 is classed as an ORF, of uncertain function. V gave up 4 bases and J gave up 0 bases, with 16 bases separating them. CDR3 length: 16 residues. The chain's CDR3 is CARSEKRTRYQETQYF. CDR3 coding DNA: TGTGCCAGAAGCGAAAAAAGGACGAGGTACCAAGAGACCCAGTACTTC.

The chain uses TRBV30 and TRBJ1-1, with 11 bases that match TRBD1. The V segment lost 5 bases and the J segment 3 bases; nucleotides outside the gene matches: 2. There are 13 residues in the CDR3. Looked up from germline, CDR1 is GTSNPN and CDR2 is SVGIG (reference sequence). Written as DNA, the CDR3 is TGTGCCTGGGAGGGACAGGGGGACACTGAAGCTTTCTTT. Translation: CAWEGQGDTEAFF. The full variable domain, in which reference TRBV30 and TRBJ1-1 provide the parts outside the CDR3, is SQTIHQWPATLVQPVGSPLSLECTVEGTSNPNLYWYRQAAGRGLQLLFYSVGIGQISSEVPQNLSASRPQDRQFILSSKKLLLSDSGFYLCAWEGQGDTEAFFGQGTRLTVV.

The rearrangement joins TRBV7-9 to TRBJ2-7; the D gene is possibly TRBD1 (6 bases). The germline V gene has CDR1 SEHNR and CDR2 FQNEAQ (reference sequence). The CDR3 runs 15 residues. V lost 0 bases to trimming and J lost 6 bases, with 15 bases between them. CDR3 nucleotides: TGTGCCAGCAGCTTAGCTGGCGACAGGTGGGGCGAGCAGTACTTC. It is translated as CASSLAGDRWGEQYF.

V is TRBV18 and J is TRBJ2-1, with no clear D. CDR3 length: 13 residues. CDR1 is KGHSH and CDR2 is LQKENI in the germline V gene. The V end was cut by 0 bases, the J end by 6 bases, with 6 bases between. This CDR3 reads CASSPPTGNEQFF. Here the CDR3 DNA reads TGTGCCAGCTCACCACCAACGGGCAATGAGCAGTTCTTC.

The chain uses TRBV7-3 and TRBJ1-1; 9 bases agree with TRBD1. The germline V gene has CDR1 SGHTA and CDR2 FQGTGA. Germline trimming cut 5 bases from V and 4 bases from J; bases unmatched to any gene: 5. The CDR3 loop spans 14 amino acids. The CDR3 DNA reads as TGTGCCAGCAGCATAGACAGGGGGGGCACTGAAGCTTTCTTT. Its translation is CASSIDRGGTEAFF. Combining the CDR3 with reference TRBV7-3 and TRBJ1-1 gives the whole variable domain GAGVSQTPSNKVTEKGKYVELRCDPISGHTALYWYRQSLGQGPEFLIYFQGTGAADDSGLPNDRFFAVRPEGSVSTLKIQRTERGDSAVYLCASSIDRGGTEAFFGQGTRLTVV.

The rearrangement uses TRBV7-9 and TRBJ2-1, with a possible D match to TRBD1 (6 bases). Deletions cut 6 bases from V and 5 bases from J, with 17 bases between. The germline V gene has CDR1 SEHNR and CDR2 FQNEAQ (reference sequence). The CDR3 totals 15 residues. Here the CDR3 reads CASSALRDINNEQFF. The CDR3 bases are TGTGCCAGCAGTGCCCTTCGGGACATCAACAATGAGCAGTTCTTC.

This rearrangement joins TRBV5-6 to TRBJ1-5; D ambiguous. From germline, CDR1 is SGHDT and CDR2 YYEEEE. Deletions cut 1 base from V and 4 bases from J, with 12 bases between. The CDR3 runs 15 residues. CDR3 region: CASSLLGQNNQPQHF. Here the CDR3 DNA reads TGTGCCAGCAGCTTGTTAGGGCAGAATAATCAGCCCCAGCATTTT.

The V gene is TRBV6-5, the J gene TRBJ2-7; D gene unclear. CDR1 and CDR2 from the germline V gene are MNHEY and SVGAGI. V dropped 0 bases and J dropped 5 bases, with 8 bases sitting between them. The CDR3 sequence is 13 residues long. The DNA for the CDR3 is TGTGCCAGCAGTTACTCGAGTATAAACGAGCAGTACTTC. Protein product: CASSYSSINEQYF.

The rearrangement uses TRBV6-4 and TRBJ2-1; 8 nucleotides line up with TRBD2. Germline V CDR1 and CDR2: MRHNA, SNTAGT. The V and J ends lost 6 bases and 8 bases, in that order; junction bases with no gene match: 12. The CDR3 sequence is 15 residues long. CDR3 residues: CASSLGLGQYDEQFF. DNA for the CDR3: TGTGCCAGCAGCTTGGGACTAGGACAGTACGATGAGCAGTTCTTC.

The chain links TRBV11-2 to TRBJ1-2, with 7 bases lining up with TRBD1. After removal of 5 bases from V and 7 bases from J, the junction contained 10 bases not matched to a gene. Germline CDR1 SGHAT, CDR2 FQNNGV. The CDR3 length is 14 residues. CDR3 in amino acids: CASSRRGASFGYTF. The CDR3 coding sequence is TGTGCCAGCAGCCGCAGGGGGGCCTCCTTTGGCTACACCTTC.

The rearrangement joins TRBV27 to TRBJ2-7; 8 bases are a match to TRBD1. The CDR3 runs 16 residues. Germline CDR1 and CDR2: MNHEY and SMNVEV (reference sequence). The junction had 11 bases not matched to a gene; V was cut back by 2 bases and J by 5 bases. In DNA form, the CDR3 reads TGTGCCAGCAGTTTAGTGTCGGCAGGGGGCTTACACGAGCAGTACTTC. This sequence encodes CASSLVSAGGLHEQYF.

This sequence joins TRBV7-2 and TRBJ2-7, with TRBD1 identical over 10 bases. CDR3 length: 14 residues. The J segment lost 9 bases and the V segment lost 4 bases, leaving 9 bases of the junction unmatched. CDR1 SGHTA and CDR2 FQGNSA come from the germline V gene. CDR3 DNA: TGTGCCAGCAGCTCGCCGGGACAGGGGCGGTGGCAGTACTTC. Translation: CASSSPGQGRWQYF.

V gene TRBV5-6 combines with J gene TRBJ1-4, with 8 nucleotides matching TRBD1. Germline V gene data show CDR1 as SGHDT and CDR2 as YYEEEE. The junction had 8 bases not matched to a gene; V was cut back by 4 bases and J by 6 bases. This CDR3 comprises 15 residues. CDR3 residues: CASSPTGALDEKLFF. CDR3 sequence (DNA): TGTGCCAGCAGCCCGACAGGGGCTCTGGATGAAAAACTGTTTTTT.

This chain links TRBV7-9 with TRBJ2-2, with D possibly being TRBD2 (5 bases). CDR1 is SEHNR and CDR2 is FQNEAQ in the germline V gene (reference sequence). Trimming pared 6 bases from V and 8 bases from J, leaving 19 bases between. The CDR3 is 15 residues long. CDR3 DNA: TGTGCCAGCAGTCTGAATGGCCCCCCGGGGGGGGAGCTGTTTTTT. Its protein is CASSLNGPPGGELFF.

The J gene is TRBJ1-1, the V gene TRBV18; D not certain. This CDR3 comprises 13 residues. Trimming pared 3 bases from V and 4 bases from J, leaving 9 bases between. The germline V gene encodes CDR1 KGHSH and CDR2 LQKENI. Written as DNA, the CDR3 is TGTGCCAGCTCACCGAGTGCGAGCACTGAAGCTTTCTTT. Its translation: CASSPSASTEAFF.

The rearrangement uses TRBV15 and TRBJ2-5, with 7 bases that match TRBD1. Germline V gene lookup returns CDR1 LNHNV and CDR2 YYDKDF (reference sequence). The CDR3 contains 12 residues. The ends lost 0 bases at V and 13 bases at J; junction bases unmatched: 5. Here the CDR3 DNA reads TGTGCCACCAGCAGAGATCAAGACAGGGCGTACTTC. Protein product: CATSRDQDRAYF. Together with reference TRBV15 and TRBJ2-5, the CDR3 gives the full variable domain: DAMVIQNPRYQVTQFGKPVTLSCSQTLNHNVMYWYQQKSSQAPKLLFHYYDKDFNNEADTPDNFQSRRPNTSFCFLDIRSPGLGDTAMYLCATSRDQDRAYFGPGTRLLVL.